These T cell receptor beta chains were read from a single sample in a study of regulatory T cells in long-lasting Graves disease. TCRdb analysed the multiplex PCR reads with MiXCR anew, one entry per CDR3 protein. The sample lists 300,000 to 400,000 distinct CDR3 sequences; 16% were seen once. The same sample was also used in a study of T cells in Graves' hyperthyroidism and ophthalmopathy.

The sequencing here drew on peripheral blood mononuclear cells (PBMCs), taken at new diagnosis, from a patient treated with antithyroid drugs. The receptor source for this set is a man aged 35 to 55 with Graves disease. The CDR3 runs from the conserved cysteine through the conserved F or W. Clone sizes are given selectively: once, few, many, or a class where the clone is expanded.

CDR3: CASSLSSLDTEAFF; V: TRBV5-1; size: many
CDR3: CASSPIAGTSTDTQYF; V: TRBV19; size: few
CDR3: CASSPGQTVLPYNEQFF; V: TRBV5-1; size: many
CDR3: CASSTRLAGVNYEQFF; V: TRBV27; size: NA
CDR3: CASSPRPGLFGAFF; V: TRBV6-1; size: many
CDR3: CASGTLSSGNTIYF; V: TRBV2; size: NA
CDR3: CASTPGRERQETQYF; V: TRBV9; size: many
CDR3: CSARDRRKNTEAFF; V: TRBV20-1; size: few
CDR3: CASSGIENTGELFF; V: TRBV5-1; size: few
CDR3: CASSLLGSGHEQYF; V: TRBV28; size: many
CDR3: CAISAGRGNYNEQFF; V: TRBV10-3; size: many
CDR3: CASTARGTGFYEQYF; V: TRBV2; size: many
CDR3: CSVRTSGKETQYF; V: TRBV29-1; size: NA
CDR3: CSVEGWKAGSYEQYF; V: TRBV29-1; size: NA
CDR3: CASSSSRGSKETQYF; V: TRBV28; size: many
CDR3: CASSLGQGGLNEQFF; V: TRBV7-8; size: many